The present entry profiles one T cell receptor (beta chain) with its context. This sample was taken from a study of cytomegalovirus exposure and HLA in healthy donors. Donors in the study were healthy people who gave bone marrow. The PCR made use of 60 Vbeta and 13 Jbeta primers. Profiled with immunoSEQ multiplex PCR; TCRdb holds only in-frame clones, not every one. The sample lists 100,000 to 150,000 clones; more than 75% were seen once. Input material: PBMCs. This receptor was obtained from a man aged 25 to 45 in good health and CMV-seropositive.

The CDR3 sequence is CATSRDPLAGAKDTGELFF. As DNA, the CDR3 is TGTGCCACCAGCAGAGATCCGCTAGCGGGAGCAAAGGACACCGGGGAGCTGTTTTTT. The rearrangement joins TRBV15 to TRBJ2-2; 10 bases align to TRBD2. Germline V gene lookup returns CDR1 LNHNV and CDR2 YYDKDF (reference sequence). Trimming cost V 0 bases and J 3 bases; bases outside gene matches: 10. CDR3 length: 19 residues.